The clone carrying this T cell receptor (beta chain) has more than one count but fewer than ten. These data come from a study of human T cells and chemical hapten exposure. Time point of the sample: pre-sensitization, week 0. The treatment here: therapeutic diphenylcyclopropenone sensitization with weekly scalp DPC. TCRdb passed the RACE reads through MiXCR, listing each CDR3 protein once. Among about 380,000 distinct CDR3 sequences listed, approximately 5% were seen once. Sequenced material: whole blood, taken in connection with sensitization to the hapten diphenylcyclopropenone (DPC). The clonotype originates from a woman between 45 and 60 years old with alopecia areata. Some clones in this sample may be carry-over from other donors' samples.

CDR3 in amino acids: CASTSRNTGELFF. CDR3 coding DNA: TGTGCCAGCACGTCGAGGAACACCGGGGAGCTGTTTTTT. The chain has TRBV6-2 or TRBV6-3 and TRBJ2-2; D is undetermined. The CDR3 consists of 13 residues. V lost 7 bases, J lost 1 base, and 7 bases lay in between. Germline V gene lookup returns CDR1 MNHEY and CDR2 SVGEGT.